Below, one T cell receptor beta chain is given with its context. This sample is drawn from a study of blood T cell repertoires in COVID-19. Study-wide background: Both acute and convalescent COVID-19 samples were obtained from the United States, Italy and Spain. From T cells, B-cell-depleted T cells, or PBMCs came the material, which was cDNA or gDNA.

Source study methods: How many nucleated cells were present was estimated from reference gene primer amplification. Measured with immunoSEQ multiplex PCR; TCRdb has only the in-frame clones, and not every one. V and J calls and clone size are given by that table; D and trimming were obtained from the DNA. The sample records approximately 150,000 clones, about nine tenths being singletons. The length of the CDR3 is 13 residues. The J segment lost 1 base and the V segment lost 8 bases, leaving 6 bases of the junction unmatched. In germline, CDR1 is SQVTM, CDR2 ANQGSEA. This clonotype originated in a man aged 55 to 70 with active or convalescent COVID-19. This rearrangement joins TRBV29-1 to TRBJ1-2; the match to TRBD1 covers 8 bases. Sequences were obtained from peripheral blood. The CDR3 nucleotides are TGCAGCACTGTGACAGGGGTTAACTATGGCTACACCTTC. Its translation is CSTVTGVNYGYTF.